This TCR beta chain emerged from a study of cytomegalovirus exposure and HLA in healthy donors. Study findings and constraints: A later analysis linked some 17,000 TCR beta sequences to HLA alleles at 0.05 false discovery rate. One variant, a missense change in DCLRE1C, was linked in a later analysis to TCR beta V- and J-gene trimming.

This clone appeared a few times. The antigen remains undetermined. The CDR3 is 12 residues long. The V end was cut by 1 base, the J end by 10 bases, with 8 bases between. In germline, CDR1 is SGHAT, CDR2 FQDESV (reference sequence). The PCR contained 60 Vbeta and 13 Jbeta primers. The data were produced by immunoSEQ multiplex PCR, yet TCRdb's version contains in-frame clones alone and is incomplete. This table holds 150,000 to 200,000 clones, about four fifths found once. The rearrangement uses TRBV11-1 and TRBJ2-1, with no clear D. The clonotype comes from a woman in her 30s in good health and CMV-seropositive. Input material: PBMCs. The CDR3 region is CASSLGAREQFF. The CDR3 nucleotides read TGTGCCAGCAGCTTAGGTGCGCGCGAGCAGTTCTTC.